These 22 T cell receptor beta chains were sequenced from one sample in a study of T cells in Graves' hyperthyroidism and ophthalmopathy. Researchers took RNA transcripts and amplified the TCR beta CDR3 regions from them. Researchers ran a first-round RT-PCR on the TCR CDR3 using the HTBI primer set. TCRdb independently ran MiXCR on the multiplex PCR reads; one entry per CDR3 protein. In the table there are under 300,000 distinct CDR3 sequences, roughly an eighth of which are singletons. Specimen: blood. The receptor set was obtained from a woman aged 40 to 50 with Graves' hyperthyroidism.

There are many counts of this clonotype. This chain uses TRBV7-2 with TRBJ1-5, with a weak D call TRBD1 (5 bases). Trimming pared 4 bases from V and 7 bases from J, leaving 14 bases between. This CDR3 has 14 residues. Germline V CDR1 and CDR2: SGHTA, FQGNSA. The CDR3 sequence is CASSSDIRGQPQHF. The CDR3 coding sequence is TGTGCCAGCAGCTCGGACATAAGGGGCCAGCCCCAGCATTTT.

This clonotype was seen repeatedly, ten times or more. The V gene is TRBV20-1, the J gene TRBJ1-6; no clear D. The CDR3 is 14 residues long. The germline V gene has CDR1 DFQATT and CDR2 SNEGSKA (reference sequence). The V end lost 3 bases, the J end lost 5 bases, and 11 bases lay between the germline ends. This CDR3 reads CSASNGRDNSPLHF. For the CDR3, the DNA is TGCAGTGCTAGTAATGGGAGAGATAATTCACCCCTCCACTTT.

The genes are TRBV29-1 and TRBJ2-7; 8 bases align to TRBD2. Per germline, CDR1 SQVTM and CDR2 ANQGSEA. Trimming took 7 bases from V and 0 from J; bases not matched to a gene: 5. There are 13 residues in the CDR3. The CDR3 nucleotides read TGCAGCGGAGTAGCGGGAAGCTCCTACGAGCAGTACTTC. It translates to CSGVAGSSYEQYF.

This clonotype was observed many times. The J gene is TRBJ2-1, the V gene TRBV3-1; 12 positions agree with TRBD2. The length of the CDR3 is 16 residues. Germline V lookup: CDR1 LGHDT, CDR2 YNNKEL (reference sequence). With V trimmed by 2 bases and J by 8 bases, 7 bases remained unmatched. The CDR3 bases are TGTGCCAGCAGCCAATCTAGCGGGAGGGCCATGGATGAGCAGTTCTTC. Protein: CASSQSSGRAMDEQFF.

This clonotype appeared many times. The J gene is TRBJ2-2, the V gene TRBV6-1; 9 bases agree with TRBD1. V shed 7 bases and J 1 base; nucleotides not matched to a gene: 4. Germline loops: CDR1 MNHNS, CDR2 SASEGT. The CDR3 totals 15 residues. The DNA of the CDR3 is TGTGCCAGCACCCTGACAGGGGGGAACACCGGGGAGCTGTTTTTT. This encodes CASTLTGGNTGELFF.

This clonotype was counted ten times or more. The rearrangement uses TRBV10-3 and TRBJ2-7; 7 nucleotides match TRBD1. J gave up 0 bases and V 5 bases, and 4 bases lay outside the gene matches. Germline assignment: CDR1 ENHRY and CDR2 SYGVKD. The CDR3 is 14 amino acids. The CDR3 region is CAISPGQASYEQYF. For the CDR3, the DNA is TGTGCCATCAGTCCCGGACAGGCCTCCTACGAGCAGTACTTC.

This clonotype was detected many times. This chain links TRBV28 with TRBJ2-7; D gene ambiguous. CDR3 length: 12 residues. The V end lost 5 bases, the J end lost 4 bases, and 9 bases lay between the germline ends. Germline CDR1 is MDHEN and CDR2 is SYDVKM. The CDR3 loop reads CASSPTEYEQYF. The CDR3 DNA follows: TGTGCCAGCAGTCCGACTGAATACGAGCAGTACTTC.

The CDR3 sequence is CASSAPGIGYGYTF. As DNA, the CDR3 is TGTGCCAGCAGCGCCCCCGGGATAGGGTATGGCTACACCTTC. J is TRBJ1-2 and V is TRBV2; D gene ambiguous. Trimming pared 6 bases from V and 5 bases from J, leaving 16 bases between. The CDR3 extends over 14 amino acids. Germline assignment: CDR1 SNHLY and CDR2 FYNNEI.

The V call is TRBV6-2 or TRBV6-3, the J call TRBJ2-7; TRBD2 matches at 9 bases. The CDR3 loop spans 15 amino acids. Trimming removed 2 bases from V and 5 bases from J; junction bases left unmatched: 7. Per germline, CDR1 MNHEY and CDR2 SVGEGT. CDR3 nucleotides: TGTGCCAGCAGTTACGGGTATAGCGGGAGAAACGAGCAGTACTTC. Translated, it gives CASSYGYSGRNEQYF.

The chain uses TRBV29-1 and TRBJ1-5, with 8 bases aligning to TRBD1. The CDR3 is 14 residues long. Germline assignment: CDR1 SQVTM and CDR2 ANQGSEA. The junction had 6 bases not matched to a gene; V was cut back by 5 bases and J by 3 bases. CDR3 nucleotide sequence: TGCAGCGTTCGCGACAGGGGCAACAATCAGCCCCAGCATTTT. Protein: CSVRDRGNNQPQHF.

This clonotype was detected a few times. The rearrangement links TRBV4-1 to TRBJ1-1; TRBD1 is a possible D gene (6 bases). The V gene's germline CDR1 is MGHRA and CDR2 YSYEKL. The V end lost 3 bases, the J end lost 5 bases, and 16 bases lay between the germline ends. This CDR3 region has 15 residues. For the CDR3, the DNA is TGCGCCAGCAGCCATGGCACAGGGCTGGGTACTGAAGCTTTCTTT. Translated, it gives CASSHGTGLGTEAFF.

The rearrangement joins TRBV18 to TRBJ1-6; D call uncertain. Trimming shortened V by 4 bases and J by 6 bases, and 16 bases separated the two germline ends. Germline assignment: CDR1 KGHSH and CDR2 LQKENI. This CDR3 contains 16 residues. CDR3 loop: CASSLSRGSSNSPLHF. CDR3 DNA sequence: TGTGCCAGCTCACTGTCGAGAGGGTCGAGTAATTCACCCCTCCACTTT.

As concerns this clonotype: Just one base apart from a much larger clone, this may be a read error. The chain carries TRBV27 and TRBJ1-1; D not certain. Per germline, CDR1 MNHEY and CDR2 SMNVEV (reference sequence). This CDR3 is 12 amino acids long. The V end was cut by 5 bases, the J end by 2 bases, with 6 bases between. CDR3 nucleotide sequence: TGTGCCAGCAGTCACGACAACACTGAAGCTTTCTTT. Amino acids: CASSHDNTEAFF.

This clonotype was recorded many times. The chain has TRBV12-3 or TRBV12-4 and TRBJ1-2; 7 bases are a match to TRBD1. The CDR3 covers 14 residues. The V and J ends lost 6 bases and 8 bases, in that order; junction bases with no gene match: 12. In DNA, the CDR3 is TGTGCCAGCAGACAAGAAGGGGGCGCGGCAGGCTACACCTTC. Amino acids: CASRQEGGAAGYTF.

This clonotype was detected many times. CDR3 bases: TGCAGTGCTAGAGTTGCGGGGGAAATCCAAGAGACCCAGTACTTC. It codes for CSARVAGEIQETQYF. The chain employs TRBV20-1 and TRBJ2-5; 7 bases match TRBD2. The V segment lost 1 base and the J segment 1 base; nucleotides outside the gene matches: 6. Germline V gene lookup returns CDR1 DFQATT and CDR2 SNEGSKA (reference sequence). This CDR3 spans 15 amino acids.

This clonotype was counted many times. CDR3 sequence: CASSLPTGAGYTF. Here the CDR3 DNA reads TGTGCCAGCAGTTTACCCACAGGGGCTGGCTACACCTTC. V usage is TRBV28 and J usage is TRBJ1-2; 7 nucleotides line up with TRBD1. This CDR3 has 13 amino acids. V trimming: 2 bases; J trimming: 7 bases; junction bases outside the gene matches: 4. CDR1 MDHEN and CDR2 SYDVKM come from the germline V gene.

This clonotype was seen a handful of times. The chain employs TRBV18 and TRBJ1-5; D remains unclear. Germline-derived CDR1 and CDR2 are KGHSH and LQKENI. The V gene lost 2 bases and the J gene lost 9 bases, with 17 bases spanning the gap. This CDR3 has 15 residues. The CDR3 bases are TGTGCCAGCTCACCAGATTCCGGGTCTTTGGGGCCCCAGCATTTT. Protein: CASSPDSGSLGPQHF.

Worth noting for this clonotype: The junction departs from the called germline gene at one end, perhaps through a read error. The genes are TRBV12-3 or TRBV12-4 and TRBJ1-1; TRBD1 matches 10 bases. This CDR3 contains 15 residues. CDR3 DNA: TGTGCCAGCAGTTTGGGGACAGGGGCGGACACCGAAGCTTTCTTT. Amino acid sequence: CASSLGTGADTEAFF.

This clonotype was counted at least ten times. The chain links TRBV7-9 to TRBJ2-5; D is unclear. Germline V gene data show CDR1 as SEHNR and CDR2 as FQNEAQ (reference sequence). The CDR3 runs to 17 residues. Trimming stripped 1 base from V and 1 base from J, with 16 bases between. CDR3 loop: CASSLVDLGIRQETQYF. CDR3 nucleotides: TGTGCCAGCAGCTTAGTTGACCTCGGTATACGCCAAGAGACCCAGTACTTC.

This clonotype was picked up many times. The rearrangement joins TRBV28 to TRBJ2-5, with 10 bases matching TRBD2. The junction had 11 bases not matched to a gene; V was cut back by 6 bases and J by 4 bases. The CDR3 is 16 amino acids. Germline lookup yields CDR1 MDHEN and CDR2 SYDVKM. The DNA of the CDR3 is TGTGCCAGCAGGCGGACTAGCGGCGCTCGGGGAGAGACCCAGTACTTC. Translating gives CASRRTSGARGETQYF.

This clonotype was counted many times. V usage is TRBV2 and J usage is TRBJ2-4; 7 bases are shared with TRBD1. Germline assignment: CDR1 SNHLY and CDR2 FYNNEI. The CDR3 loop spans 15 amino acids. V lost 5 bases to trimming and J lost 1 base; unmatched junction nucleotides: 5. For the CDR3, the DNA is TGTGCCAGCAGTCCTACGGACAGGGCCAAAAACATTCAGTACTTC. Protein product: CASSPTDRAKNIQYF.

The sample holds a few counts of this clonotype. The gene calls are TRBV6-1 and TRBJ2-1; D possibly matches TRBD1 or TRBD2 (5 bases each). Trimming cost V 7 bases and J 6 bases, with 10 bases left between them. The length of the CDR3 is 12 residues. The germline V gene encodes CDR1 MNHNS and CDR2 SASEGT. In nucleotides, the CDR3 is TGTGCCAGCACCGGGACCCCCAATGAGCAGTTCTTC. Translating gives CASTGTPNEQFF.